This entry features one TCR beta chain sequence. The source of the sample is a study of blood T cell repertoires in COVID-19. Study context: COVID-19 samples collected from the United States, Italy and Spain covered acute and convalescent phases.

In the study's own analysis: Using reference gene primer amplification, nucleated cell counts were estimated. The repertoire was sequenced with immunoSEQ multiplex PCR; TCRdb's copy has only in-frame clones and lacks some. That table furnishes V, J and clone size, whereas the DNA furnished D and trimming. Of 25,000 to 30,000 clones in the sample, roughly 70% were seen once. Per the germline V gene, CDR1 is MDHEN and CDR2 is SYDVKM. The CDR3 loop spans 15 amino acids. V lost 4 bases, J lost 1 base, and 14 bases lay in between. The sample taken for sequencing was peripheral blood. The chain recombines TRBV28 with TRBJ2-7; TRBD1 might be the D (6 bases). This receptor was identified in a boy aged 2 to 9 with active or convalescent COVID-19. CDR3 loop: CASSSGEGGSYEQYF. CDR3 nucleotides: TGTGCCAGCAGTTCAGGGGAAGGGGGATCCTACGAGCAGTACTTC.